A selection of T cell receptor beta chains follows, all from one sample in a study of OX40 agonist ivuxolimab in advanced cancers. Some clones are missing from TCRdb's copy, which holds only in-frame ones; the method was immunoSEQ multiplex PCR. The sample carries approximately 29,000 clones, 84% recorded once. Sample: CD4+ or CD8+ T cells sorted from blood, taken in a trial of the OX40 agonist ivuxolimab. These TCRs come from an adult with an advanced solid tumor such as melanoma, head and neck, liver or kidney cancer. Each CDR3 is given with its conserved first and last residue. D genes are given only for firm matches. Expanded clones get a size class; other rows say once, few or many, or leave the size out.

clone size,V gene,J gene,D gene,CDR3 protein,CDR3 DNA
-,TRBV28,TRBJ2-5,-,CASSNRPSQETQYF,TGTGCCAGCAGCAACAGACCGAGTCAAGAGACCCAGTACTTC
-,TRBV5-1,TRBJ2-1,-,CASSLEGANEQFF,TGCGCCAGCAGCTTGGAAGGGGCGAATGAGCAGTTCTTC
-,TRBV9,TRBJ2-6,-,CASSGGSGANVLTF,TGTGCCAGCAGCGGCGGCTCTGGGGCCAACGTCCTGACTTTC
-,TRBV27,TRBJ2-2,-,CASSLVGGPNTGELFF,TGTGCCAGCAGTTTAGTGGGGGGCCCCAACACCGGGGAGCTGTTTTTT
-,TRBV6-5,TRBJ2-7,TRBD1,CASSYGQGTYEQYF,TGTGCCAGCAGTTACGGACAGGGCACCTACGAGCAGTACTTC
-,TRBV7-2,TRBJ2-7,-,CASSPSYEQYF,TGTGCCAGCAGCCCATCCTACGAGCAGTACTTC
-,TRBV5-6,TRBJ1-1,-,CASSLEQANTEAFF,TGTGCCAGCAGCCTAGAACAGGCCAACACTGAAGCTTTCTTT
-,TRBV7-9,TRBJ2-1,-,CASTIGGSYNEQFF,TGTGCCAGCACCATTGGGGGCTCCTACAATGAGCAGTTCTTC
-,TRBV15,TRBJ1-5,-,CATSRDRSGVQPQHF,TGTGCCACCAGCAGAGATCGGTCGGGGGTTCAGCCCCAGCATTTT
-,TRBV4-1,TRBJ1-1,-,CASSQAEGEAFF,TGCGCCAGCAGCCAAGCGGAGGGGGAAGCTTTCTTT
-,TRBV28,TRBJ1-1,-,CATYLWTARGDTEAFF,TGTGCCACCTACCTTTGGACAGCCCGAGGCGACACTGAAGCTTTCTTT
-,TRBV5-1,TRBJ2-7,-,CASSLVGLEQYF,TGCGCCAGCAGCTTGGTGGGCCTCGAGCAGTACTTC
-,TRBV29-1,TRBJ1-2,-,CSVVENGYTF,TGCAGCGTTGTAGAGAATGGCTACACCTTC
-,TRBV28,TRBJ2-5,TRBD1,CASRQGQGAFRETQYF,TGTGCCAGCAGACAAGGACAGGGGGCATTTAGAGAGACCCAGTACTTC
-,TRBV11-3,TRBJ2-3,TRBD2,CASSSHSSGGPTDTQYF,TGTGCCAGCAGCTCCCACTCTAGCGGGGGGCCCACAGATACGCAGTATTTT
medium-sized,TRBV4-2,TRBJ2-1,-,CASSPLDSISYNEQFF,TGTGCCAGCAGCCCATTGGACTCCATCTCCTACAATGAGCAGTTCTTC
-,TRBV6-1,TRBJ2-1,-,CASSENWDNEQFF,TGTGCCAGCAGTGAAAACTGGGACAATGAGCAGTTCTTC
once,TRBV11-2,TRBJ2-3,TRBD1,CASSLGTGGSDTQYF,TGTGCCAGCAGCTTAGGGACAGGGGGCTCAGATACGCAGTATTTT
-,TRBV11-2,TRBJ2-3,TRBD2,CASSLPHRSTQTSVDTQYF,TGTGCCAGCAGCTTACCCCACCGCTCGACCCAGACTAGCGTGGATACGCAGTATTTT
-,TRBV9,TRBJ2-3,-,CASAPLVGDTQYF,TGTGCCAGCGCCCCCCTGGTAGGGGATACGCAGTATTTT
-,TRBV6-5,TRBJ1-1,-,CASRMGGTEAFF,TGTGCCAGCAGGATGGGGGGCACTGAAGCTTTCTTT
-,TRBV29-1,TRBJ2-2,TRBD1,CSVEGQGAGELFF,TGCAGCGTTGAGGGACAGGGGGCCGGGGAGCTGTTTTTT
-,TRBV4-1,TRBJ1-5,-,CASSQSGSVGAQHF,TGCGCCAGCAGCCAATCAGGGTCGGTTGGGGCCCAGCATTTT
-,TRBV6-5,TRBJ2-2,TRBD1,CASSPGQGTGELFF,TGTGCCAGCAGCCCGGGACAGGGGACCGGGGAGCTGTTTTTT
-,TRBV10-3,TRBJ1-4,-,CAISESEGVGLFF,TGTGCCATCAGTGAGTCGGAGGGGGTAGGACTGTTTTTT
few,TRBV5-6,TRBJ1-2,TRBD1,CASSRQGVRYTF,TGTGCCAGCAGCCGCCAGGGGGTCCGCTACACCTTC
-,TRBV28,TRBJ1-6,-,CASRSVGTSYNSPLHF,TGTGCCAGCAGATCGGTGGGAACCTCCTATAATTCACCCCTCCACTTT
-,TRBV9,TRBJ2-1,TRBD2,CASSDMQGGLAGGPTYNEQFF,TGTGCCAGCAGCGATATGCAGGGGGGGCTAGCGGGAGGCCCCACCTACAATGAGCAGTTCTTC
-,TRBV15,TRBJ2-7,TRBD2,CATSGTSGRVEQYF,TGTGCCACCTCCGGGACTAGCGGGAGGGTCGAGCAGTACTTC
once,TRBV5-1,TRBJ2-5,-,CASSGHQETQYF,TGCGCCAGCAGCGGTCACCAAGAGACCCAGTACTTC
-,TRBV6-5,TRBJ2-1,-,CASSSRWAYNEQFF,TGTGCCAGCAGTTCTCGCTGGGCCTACAATGAGCAGTTCTTC
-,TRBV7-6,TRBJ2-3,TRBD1,CASSFGTETDTQYF,TGTGCCAGCAGCTTTGGGACAGAGACAGATACGCAGTATTTT
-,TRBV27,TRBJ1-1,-,CASSLYKGQVAEAFF,TGTGCCAGCAGTTTATACAAGGGGCAGGTCGCTGAAGCTTTCTTT